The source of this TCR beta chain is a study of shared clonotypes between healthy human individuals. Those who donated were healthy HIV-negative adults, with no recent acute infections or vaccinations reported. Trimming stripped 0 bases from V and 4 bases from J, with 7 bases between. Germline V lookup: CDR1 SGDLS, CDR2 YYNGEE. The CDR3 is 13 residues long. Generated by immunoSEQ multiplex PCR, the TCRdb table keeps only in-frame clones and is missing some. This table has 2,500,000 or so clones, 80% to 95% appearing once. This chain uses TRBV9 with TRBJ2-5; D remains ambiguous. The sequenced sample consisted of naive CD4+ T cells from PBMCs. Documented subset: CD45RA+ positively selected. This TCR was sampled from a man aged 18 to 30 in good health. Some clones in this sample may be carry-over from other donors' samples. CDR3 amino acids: CASSVVGRETQYF. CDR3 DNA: TGTGCCAGCAGCGTAGTAGGTCGAGAGACCCAGTACTTC.